The entry below describes one TCR beta chain. The antigen is not known. This entry is derived from a study of cytomegalovirus exposure and HLA in healthy donors. General study findings and limits: A later analysis associated 15,000 or so TCR beta sequences with HLA alleles at a 0.05 false discovery rate.

It was with 60 Vbeta and 13 Jbeta primers that the PCR ran. Profiled with immunoSEQ multiplex PCR; TCRdb holds only in-frame clones, not every one. The sample has 100,000 to 150,000 clones, over 60% seen once; the top ten hold 3.7%. This CDR3 contains 12 residues. Per germline, CDR1 SGHKS and CDR2 YYEKEE (reference sequence). Trimming removed 1 base from V and 7 bases from J, with 6 bases in between. Sequenced input: PBMCs. The chain has TRBV5-5 and TRBJ2-1; D gene ambiguous. The source of this sequence is a human donor in good health. CDR3 sequence (DNA): TGTGCCAGCAGCTTGCCCGGGAATGAGCAGTTCTTC. This sequence encodes CASSLPGNEQFF.